This T cell receptor (beta chain) emerged from a study of blood T cell repertoires in COVID-19. The CDR3 runs 17 residues. Germline V gene sequence: CDR1 SGHKS, CDR2 YYEKEE (reference sequence). J gave up 4 bases and V 0 bases, and 7 bases lay outside the gene matches. The table came from immunoSEQ multiplex PCR; TCRdb's copy has only in-frame clones and leaves some out. The table lists roughly 290,000 clones, 90% of them singletons. This clone has a single count. The sequence was collected from a woman aged 18 to 35 with acute COVID-19. The sample consisted of PBMCs or T cells enriched from blood (not recorded which). The gene calls are TRBV5-5 and TRBJ2-3, with 11 bases that match TRBD2. In DNA form, the CDR3 reads TGTGCCAGCAGCTTGGACACTAGCGGGAGTTTCGCAGATACGCAGTATTTT. It codes for CASSLDTSGSFADTQYF.